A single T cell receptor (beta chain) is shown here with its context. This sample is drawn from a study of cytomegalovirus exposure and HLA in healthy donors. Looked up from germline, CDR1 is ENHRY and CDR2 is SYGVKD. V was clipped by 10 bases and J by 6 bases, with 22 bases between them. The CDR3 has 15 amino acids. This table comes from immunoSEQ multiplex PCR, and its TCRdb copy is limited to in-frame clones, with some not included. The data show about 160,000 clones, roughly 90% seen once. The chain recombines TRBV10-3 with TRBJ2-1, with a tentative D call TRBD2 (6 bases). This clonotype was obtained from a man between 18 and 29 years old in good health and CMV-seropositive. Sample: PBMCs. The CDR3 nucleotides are TGTGCCACCACCAACGCCGGGACTTTTGGCAATGAGCAGTTCTTC. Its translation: CATTNAGTFGNEQFF.